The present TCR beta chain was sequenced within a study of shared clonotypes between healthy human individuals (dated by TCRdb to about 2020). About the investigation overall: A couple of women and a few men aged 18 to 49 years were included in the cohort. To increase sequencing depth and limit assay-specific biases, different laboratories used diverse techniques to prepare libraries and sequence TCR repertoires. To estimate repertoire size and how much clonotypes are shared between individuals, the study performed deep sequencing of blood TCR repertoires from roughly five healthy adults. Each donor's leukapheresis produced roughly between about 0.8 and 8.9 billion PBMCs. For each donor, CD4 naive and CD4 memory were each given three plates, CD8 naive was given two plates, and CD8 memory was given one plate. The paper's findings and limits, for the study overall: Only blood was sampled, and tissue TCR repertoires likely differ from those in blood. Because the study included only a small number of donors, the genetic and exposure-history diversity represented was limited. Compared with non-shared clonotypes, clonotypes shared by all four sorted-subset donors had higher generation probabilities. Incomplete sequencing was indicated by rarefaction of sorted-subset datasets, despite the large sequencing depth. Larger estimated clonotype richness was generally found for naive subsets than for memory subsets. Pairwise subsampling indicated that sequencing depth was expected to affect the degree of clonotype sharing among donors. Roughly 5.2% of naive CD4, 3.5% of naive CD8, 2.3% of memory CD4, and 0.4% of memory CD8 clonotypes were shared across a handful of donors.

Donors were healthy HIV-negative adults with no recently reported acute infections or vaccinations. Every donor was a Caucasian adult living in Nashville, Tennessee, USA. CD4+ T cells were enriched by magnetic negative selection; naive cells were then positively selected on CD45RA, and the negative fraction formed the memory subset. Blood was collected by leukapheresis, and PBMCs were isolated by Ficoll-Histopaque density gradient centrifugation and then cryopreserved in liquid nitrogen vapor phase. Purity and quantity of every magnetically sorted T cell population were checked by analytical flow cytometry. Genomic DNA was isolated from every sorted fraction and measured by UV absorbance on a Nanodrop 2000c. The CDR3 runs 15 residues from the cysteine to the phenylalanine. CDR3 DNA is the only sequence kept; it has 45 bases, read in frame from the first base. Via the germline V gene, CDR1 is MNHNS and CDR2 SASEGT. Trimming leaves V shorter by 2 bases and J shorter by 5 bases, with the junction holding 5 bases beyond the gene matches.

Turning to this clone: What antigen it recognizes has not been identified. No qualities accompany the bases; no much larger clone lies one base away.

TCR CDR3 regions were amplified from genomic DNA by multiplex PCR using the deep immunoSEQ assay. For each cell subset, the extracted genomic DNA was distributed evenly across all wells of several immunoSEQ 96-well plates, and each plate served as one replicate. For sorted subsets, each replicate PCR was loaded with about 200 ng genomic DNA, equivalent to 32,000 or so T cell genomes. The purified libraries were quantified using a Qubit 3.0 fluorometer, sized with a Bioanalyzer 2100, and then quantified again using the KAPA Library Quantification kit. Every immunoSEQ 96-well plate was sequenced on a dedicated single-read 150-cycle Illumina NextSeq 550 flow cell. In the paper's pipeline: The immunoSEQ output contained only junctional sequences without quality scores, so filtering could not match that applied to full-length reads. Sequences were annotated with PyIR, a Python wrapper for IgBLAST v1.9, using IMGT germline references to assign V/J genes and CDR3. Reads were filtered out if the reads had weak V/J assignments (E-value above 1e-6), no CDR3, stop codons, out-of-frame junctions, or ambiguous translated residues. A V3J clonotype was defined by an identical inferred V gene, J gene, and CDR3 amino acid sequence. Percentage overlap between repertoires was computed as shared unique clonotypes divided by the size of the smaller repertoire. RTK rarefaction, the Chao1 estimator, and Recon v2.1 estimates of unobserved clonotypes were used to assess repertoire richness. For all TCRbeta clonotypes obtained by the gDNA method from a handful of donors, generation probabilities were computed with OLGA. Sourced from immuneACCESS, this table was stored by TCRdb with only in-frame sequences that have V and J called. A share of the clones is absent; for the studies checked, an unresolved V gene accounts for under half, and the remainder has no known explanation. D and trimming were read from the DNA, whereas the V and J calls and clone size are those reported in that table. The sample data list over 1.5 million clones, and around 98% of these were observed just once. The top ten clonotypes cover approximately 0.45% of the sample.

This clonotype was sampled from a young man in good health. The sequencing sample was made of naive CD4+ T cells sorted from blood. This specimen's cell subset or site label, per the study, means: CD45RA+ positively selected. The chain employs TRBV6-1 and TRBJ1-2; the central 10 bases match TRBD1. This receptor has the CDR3 CASSETTGGVYGYTF. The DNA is TGTGCCAGCAGTGAAACGACAGGGGGCGTGTATGGCTACACCTTC.